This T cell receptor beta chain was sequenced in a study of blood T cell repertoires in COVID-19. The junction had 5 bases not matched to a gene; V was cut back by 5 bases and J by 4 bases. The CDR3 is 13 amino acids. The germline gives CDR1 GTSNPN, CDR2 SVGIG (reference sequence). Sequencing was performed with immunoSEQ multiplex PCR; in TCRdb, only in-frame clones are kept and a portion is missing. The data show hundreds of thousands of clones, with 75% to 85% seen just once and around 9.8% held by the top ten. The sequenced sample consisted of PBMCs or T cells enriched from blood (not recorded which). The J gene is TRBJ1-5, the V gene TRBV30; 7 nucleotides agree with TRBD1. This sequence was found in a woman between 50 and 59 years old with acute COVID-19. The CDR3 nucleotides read TGTGCCTGGTCGACAGGGACGAATCAGCCCCAGCATTTT. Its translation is CAWSTGTNQPQHF.